Here is one T cell receptor (beta chain) with its context. Its antigen specificity is not known. No much larger clonotype is one base removed from it; base qualities were not supplied. Libraries were constructed by the immunoSEQ multiplex PCR assay. This is the immuneACCESS table as TCRdb keeps it, with only in-frame sequences that have V and J called. A part of the clones is gone; compared with another copy, unresolved V genes explain less than half, and the rest is unexplained. In this sample the table shows roughly 82,000 clones, 90% to 95% of which occur a single time. The biggest ten clones account for approximately 0.27% of the sample. Per the germline V gene, MNHEY is the CDR1 and SVGAGI is the CDR2. From the cysteine up to the phenylalanine, the CDR3 has a length of 14 residues. The entry retains the CDR3 DNA only, 42 bases that are in frame from base 1. The junction carries 4 bases between V and J, which are trimmed by 2 bases and 2 bases respectively.

These data come from a study of technical replicates of blood from several donors (TCRdb year 2017). The chain employs TRBV6-5 and TRBJ2-6; the D gene lacks a confident call. The sample was T cells isolated from PBMCs. This sequence was found in a human donor in good health. The encoded CDR3 is CASSYATGANVLTF. The DNA sequence reads TGTGCCAGCAGTTACGCGACTGGGGCCAACGTCCTGACTTTC.